This T cell receptor (beta chain) was recovered during a study of PD-1 blockade in classical Hodgkin lymphoma. As to time point: cycle 4 day 1 (C4D1), after 5 to 7 weeks of nivolumab. Brentuximab vedotin exposure varied, and every patient relapsed after autologous stem cell transplantation. This CDR3 has 18 amino acids. The V and J ends lost 5 bases and 0 bases respectively, with 20 bases between them. Looked up from germline, CDR1 is PRHDT and CDR2 is FYEKMQ (reference sequence). The method was immunoSEQ multiplex PCR; TCRdb's version includes in-frame clones alone and lacks a portion of them. Of over 15,000 clones in the sample, 75% to 85% were seen once. Study-wide findings and caveats: Relapsed/refractory patients reportedly had lower baseline diversity than newly diagnosed patients.

Only one count was recorded for this clone. What it binds is unknown. Sequences were derived from peripheral blood mononuclear cells (PBMCs), sampled before the fourth cycle of nivolumab. The chain has TRBV13 and TRBJ2-1; D is perhaps TRBD1 (6 bases). The sequence was collected from a human donor with classical Hodgkin lymphoma. In DNA form, the CDR3 reads TGTGCCAGCAGCGTACAGGGTGGGCTGGGAAGCTCCTACAATGAGCAGTTCTTC. Translating it yields CASSVQGGLGSSYNEQFF.